The clone carrying this T cell receptor (beta chain) was seen repeatedly, ten times or more. What it binds is unknown. There are 15 residues in the CDR3. Trimming took 3 bases from V and 0 from J; bases not matched to a gene: 3. The V gene's germline CDR1 is MNHEY and CDR2 SMNVEV (reference sequence). Regions amplified from RNA transcripts were the TCR beta CDR3 regions. Using the HTBI primer set, a first-round RT-PCR was run on the TCR CDR3. TCRdb re-derived calls from the multiplex PCR reads in MiXCR, one entry per CDR3 protein. The data contain about half a million distinct CDR3 sequences, less than 25% of them singletons. Pregnant or lactating patients were excluded, as were those with uncontrolled infection or other autoimmune disease. This sample holds PBMCs from about 10 ml fresh peripheral blood. The data are from a study of T cells in Graves' hyperthyroidism and ophthalmopathy. About the study: Peripheral blood was obtained at initial diagnosis, preceding any treatment. The study's findings and limits: Median prediction lead before ophthalmopathy onset was about 6.5 months with the model.

This chain connects TRBV27 to TRBJ2-7, with 9 bases matching TRBD2. The receptor's source is a young man with Graves' hyperthyroidism. The material sequenced was blood. Written as DNA, the CDR3 is TGTGCCAGCAGTTTGGGCGGGGGGGCCTCCTACGAGCAGTACTTC. This sequence encodes CASSLGGGASYEQYF.